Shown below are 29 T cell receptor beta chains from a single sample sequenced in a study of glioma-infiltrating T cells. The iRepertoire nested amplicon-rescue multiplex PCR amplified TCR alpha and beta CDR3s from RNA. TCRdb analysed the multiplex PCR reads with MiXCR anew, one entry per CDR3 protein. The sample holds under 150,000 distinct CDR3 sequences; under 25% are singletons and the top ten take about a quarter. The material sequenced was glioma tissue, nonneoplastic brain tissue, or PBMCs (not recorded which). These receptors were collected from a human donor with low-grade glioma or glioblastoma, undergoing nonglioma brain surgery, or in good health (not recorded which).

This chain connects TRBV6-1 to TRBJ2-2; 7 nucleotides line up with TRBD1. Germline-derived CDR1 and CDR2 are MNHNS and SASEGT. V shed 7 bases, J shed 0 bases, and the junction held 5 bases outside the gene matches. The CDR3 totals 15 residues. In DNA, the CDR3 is TGTGCCAGCAAAACGGACAGGACGAACACCGGGGAGCTGTTTTTT. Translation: CASKTDRTNTGELFF.

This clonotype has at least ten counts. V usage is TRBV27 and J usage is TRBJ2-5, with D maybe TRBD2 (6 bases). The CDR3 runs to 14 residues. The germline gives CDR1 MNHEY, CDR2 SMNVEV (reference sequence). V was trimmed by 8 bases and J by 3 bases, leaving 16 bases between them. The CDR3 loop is CASGLSGEEETQYF. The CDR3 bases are TGTGCCAGCGGATTATCGGGAGAGGAAGAGACCCAGTACTTC.

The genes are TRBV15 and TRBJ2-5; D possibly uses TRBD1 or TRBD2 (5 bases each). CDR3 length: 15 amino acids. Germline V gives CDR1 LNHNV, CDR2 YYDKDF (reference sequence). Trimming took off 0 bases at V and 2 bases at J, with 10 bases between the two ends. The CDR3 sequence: CATSRDFGGQETQYF. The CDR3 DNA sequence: TGTGCCACCAGCAGAGATTTTGGGGGTCAAGAGACCCAGTACTTC.

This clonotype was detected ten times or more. The chain's CDR3 is CASSYGQGGGYTF. The CDR3 DNA is TGTGCCAGCAGCTATGGACAGGGCGGGGGCTACACCTTC. The V gene is TRBV6-4, the J gene TRBJ1-2; 8 positions agree with TRBD1. The germline V gene has CDR1 MRHNA and CDR2 SNTAGT. The CDR3 has 13 residues. Unmatched junction bases numbered 8, after V lost 6 bases and J lost 8 bases.

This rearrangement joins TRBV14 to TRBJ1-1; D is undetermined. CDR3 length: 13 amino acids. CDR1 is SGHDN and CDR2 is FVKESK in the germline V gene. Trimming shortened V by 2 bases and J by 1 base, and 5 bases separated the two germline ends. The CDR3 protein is CASSQWRNTEAFF. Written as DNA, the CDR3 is TGTGCCAGCAGCCAATGGAGGAACACTGAAGCTTTCTTT.

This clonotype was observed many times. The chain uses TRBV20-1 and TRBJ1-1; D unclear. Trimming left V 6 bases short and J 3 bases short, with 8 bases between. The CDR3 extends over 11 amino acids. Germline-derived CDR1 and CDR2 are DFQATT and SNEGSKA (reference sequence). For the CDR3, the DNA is TGCAGTGCAAAGACTCACACTGAAGCTTTCTTT. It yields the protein CSAKTHTEAFF.

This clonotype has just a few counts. As DNA, the CDR3 is TGCAGTGCTAGGTCCGGGGGAACCTACGAGCAGTACGTC. Its protein product is CSARSGGTYEQYV. V usage is TRBV20-1 and J usage is TRBJ2-7; maybe TRBD2 (6 bases). Trimming shortened V by 3 bases and J by 2 bases, and 11 bases separated the two germline ends. This CDR3 comprises 13 residues. From germline, CDR1 is DFQATT and CDR2 SNEGSKA (reference sequence).

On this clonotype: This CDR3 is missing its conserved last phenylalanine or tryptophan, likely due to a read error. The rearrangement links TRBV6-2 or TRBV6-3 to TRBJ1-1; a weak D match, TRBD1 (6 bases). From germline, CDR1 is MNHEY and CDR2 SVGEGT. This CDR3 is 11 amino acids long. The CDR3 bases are TGTGCCAGCCGGACAGCTTCTGAGGCTTTCCTT. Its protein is CASRTASEAFL.

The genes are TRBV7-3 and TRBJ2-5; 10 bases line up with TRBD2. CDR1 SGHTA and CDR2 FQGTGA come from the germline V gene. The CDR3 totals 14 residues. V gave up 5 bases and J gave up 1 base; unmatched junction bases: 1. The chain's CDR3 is CASSPSGGQETQYF. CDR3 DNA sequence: TGTGCCAGCAGCCCTAGCGGGGGCCAAGAGACCCAGTACTTC.

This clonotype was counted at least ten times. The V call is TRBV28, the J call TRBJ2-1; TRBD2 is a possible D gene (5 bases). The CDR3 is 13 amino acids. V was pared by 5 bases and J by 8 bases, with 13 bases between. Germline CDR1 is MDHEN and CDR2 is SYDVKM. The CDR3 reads CASSPWGSDEQFF. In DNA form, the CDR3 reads TGTGCCAGCAGTCCCTGGGGTAGCGATGAGCAGTTCTTC.

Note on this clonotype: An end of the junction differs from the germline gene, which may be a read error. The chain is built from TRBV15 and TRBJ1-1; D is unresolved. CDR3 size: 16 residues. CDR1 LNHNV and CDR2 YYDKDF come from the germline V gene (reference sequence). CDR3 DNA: TGTGCCACCAGACCGGGGAGCCCCCAAATCCACACTGAAGATTTCTTT. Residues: CATRPGSPQIHTEDFF.

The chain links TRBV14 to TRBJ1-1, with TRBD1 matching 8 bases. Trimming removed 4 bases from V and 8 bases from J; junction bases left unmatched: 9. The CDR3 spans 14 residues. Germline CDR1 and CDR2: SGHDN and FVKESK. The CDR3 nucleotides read TGTGCCAGCAGCCGAGGACAGGGCCTTTGGGAAGCTTTCTTT. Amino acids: CASSRGQGLWEAFF.

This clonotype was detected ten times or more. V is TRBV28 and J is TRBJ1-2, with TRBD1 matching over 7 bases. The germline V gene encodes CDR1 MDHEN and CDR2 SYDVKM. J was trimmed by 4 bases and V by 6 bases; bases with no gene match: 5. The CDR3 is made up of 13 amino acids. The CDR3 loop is CASSSGTVYGYTF. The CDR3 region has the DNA TGTGCCAGCAGCTCCGGGACAGTCTATGGCTACACCTTC.

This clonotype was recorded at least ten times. The CDR3 DNA reads TGTGCCAGCAGTTACGGGTCTCGGAGTCCCGGAAACACCATATATTTT. Translation gives CASSYGSRSPGNTIYF. The chain combines TRBV6-6 with TRBJ1-3; D is unresolved. Germline CDR1 reads MNHNY; CDR2 reads SVGAGI (reference sequence). The V end was cut by 2 bases, the J end by 4 bases, with 15 bases between. This CDR3 spans 16 amino acids.

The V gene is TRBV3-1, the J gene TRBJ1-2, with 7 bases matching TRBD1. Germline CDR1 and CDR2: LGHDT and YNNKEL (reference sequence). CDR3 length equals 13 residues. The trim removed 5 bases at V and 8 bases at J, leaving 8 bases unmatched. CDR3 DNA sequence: TGTGCCAGCAGCATTAACAGGGGAGACGGCTACACCTTC. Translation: CASSINRGDGYTF.

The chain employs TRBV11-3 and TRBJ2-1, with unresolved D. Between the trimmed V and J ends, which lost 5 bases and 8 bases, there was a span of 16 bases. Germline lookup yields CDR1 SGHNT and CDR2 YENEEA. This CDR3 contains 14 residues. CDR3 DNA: TGTGCCAGCAGCCCACCATCCAAGGCGGATGAGCAGTTCTTC. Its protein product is CASSPPSKADEQFF.

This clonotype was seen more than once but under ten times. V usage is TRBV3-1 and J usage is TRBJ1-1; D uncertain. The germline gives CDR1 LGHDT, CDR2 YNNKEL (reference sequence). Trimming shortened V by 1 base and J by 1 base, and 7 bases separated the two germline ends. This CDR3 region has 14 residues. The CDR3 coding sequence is TGTGCCAGCAGCCAAGTTCTCAGGAACACTGAAGCTTTCTTT. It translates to CASSQVLRNTEAFF.

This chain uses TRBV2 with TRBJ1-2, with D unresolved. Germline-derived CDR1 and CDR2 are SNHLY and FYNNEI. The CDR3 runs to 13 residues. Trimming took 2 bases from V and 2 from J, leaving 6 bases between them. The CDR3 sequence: CASSESSNYGYTF. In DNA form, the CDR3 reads TGTGCCAGCAGTGAATCTAGCAACTATGGCTACACCTTC. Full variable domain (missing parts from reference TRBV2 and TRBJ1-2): EPEVTQTPSHQVTQMGQEVILRCVPISNHLYFYWYRQILGQKVEFLVSFYNNEISEKSEIFDDQFSVERPDGSNFTLKIRSTKLEDSAMYFCASSESSNYGYTFGSGTRLTVV.

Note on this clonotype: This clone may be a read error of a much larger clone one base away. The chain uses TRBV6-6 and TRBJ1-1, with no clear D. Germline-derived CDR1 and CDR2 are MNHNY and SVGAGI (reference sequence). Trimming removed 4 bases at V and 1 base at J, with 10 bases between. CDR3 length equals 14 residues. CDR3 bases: TGTGCCAGCAGTTTAATGAGGACGAACACTGAAGCTTTCTTT. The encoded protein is CASSLMRTNTEAFF.

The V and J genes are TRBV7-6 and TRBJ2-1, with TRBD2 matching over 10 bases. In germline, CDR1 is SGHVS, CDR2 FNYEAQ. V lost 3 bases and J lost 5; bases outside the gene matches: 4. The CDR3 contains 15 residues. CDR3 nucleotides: TGTGCCAGCAGCTTTGGACTAGCGGTGGACAATGAGCAGTTCTTC. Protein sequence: CASSFGLAVDNEQFF.

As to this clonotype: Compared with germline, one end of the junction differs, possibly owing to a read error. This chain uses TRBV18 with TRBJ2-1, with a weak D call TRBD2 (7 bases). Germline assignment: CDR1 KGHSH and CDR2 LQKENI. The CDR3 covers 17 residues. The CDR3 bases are TGTGCCAGCTCATCACCGAAGGGGGGGGCGGCCTACAATGAGCAGTTCTTC. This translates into CASSSPKGGAAYNEQFF.

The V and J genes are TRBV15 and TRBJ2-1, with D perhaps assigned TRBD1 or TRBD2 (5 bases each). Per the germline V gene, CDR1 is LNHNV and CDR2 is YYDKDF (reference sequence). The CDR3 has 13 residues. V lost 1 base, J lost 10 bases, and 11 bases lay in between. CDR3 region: CATSRAGRTEQFF. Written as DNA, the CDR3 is TGTGCCACCAGCAGAGCGGGGCGGACCGAGCAGTTCTTC.

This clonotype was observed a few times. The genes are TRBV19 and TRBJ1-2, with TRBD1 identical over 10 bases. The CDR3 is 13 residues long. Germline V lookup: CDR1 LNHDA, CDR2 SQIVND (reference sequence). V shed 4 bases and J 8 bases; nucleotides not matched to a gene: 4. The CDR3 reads CASSTGQGTGYTF. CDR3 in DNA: TGTGCCAGTAGTACGGGACAGGGGACCGGCTACACCTTC. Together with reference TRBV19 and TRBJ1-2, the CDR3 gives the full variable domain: DGGITQSPKYLFRKEGQNVTLSCEQNLNHDAMYWYRQDPGQGLRLIYYSQIVNDFQKGDIAEGYSVSREKKESFPLTVTSAQKNPTAFYLCASSTGQGTGYTFGSGTRLTVV.

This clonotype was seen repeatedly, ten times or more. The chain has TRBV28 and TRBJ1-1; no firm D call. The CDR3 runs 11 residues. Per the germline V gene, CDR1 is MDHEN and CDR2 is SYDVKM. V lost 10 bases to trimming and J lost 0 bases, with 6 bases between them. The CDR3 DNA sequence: TGTGCCACGCGTATGAACACTGAAGCTTTCTTT. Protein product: CATRMNTEAFF.

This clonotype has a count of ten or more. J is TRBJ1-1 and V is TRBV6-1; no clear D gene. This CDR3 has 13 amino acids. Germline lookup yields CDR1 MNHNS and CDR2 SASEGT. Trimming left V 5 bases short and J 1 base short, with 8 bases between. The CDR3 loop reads CASSLLGNTEAFF. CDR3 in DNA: TGTGCCAGCAGTTTACTGGGGAACACTGAAGCTTTCTTT.

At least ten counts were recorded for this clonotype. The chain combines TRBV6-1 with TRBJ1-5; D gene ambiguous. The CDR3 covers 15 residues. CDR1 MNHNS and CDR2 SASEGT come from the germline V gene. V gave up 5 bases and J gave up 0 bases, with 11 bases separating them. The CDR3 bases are TGTGCCAGCAGTTCCGGGCAGGTTAGCAATCAGCCCCAGCATTTT. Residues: CASSSGQVSNQPQHF.

CDR3 loop: CASSQESGAGYGYTF. DNA of the CDR3: TGTGCCAGCAGCCAAGAGAGTGGGGCAGGCTATGGCTACACCTTC. The chain is built from TRBV3-1 and TRBJ1-2; the D gene is possibly TRBD1 (5 bases). Trimming shortened V by 0 bases and J by 4 bases, and 12 bases separated the two germline ends. There are 15 residues in the CDR3. The germline V gene has CDR1 LGHDT and CDR2 YNNKEL (reference sequence).

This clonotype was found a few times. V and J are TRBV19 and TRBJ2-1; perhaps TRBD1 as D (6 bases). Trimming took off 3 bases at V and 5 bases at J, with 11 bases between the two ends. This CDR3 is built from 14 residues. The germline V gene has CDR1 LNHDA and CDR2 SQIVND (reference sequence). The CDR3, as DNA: TGTGCCAGTAGTATGGCACAGGGCAACAATGAGCAGTTCTTC. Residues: CASSMAQGNNEQFF.

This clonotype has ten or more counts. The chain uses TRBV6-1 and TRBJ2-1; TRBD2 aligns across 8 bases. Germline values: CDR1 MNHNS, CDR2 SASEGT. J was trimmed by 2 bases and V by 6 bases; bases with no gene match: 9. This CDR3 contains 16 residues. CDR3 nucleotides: TGTGCCAGCAGCTCCGGCGGGGGGCCAACCTACAATGAGCAGTTCTTC. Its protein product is CASSSGGGPTYNEQFF.